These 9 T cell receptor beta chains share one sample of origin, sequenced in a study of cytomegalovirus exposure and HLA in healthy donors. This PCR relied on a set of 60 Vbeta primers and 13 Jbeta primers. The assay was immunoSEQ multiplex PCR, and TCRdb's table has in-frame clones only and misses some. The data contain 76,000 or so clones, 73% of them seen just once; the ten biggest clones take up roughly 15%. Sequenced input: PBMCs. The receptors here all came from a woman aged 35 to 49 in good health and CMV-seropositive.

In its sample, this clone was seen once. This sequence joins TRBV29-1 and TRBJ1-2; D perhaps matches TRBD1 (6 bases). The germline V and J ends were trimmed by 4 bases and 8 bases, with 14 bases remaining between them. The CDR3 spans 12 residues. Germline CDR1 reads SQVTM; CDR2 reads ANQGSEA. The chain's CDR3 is CSVGGGAEGYTF. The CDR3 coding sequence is TGCAGCGTTGGAGGGGGGGCAGAGGGCTACACCTTC.

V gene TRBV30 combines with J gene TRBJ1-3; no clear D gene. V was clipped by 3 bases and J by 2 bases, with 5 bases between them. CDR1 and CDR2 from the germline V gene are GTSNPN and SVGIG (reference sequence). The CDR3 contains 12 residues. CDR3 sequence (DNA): TGTGCCTGGAGGGCAGCTGGAAACACCATATATTTT. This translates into CAWRAAGNTIYF. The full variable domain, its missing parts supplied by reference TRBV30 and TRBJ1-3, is SQTIHQWPATLVQPVGSPLSLECTVEGTSNPNLYWYRQAAGRGLQLLFYSVGIGQISSEVPQNLSASRPQDRQFILSSKKLLLSDSGFYLCAWRAAGNTIYFGEGSWLTVV.

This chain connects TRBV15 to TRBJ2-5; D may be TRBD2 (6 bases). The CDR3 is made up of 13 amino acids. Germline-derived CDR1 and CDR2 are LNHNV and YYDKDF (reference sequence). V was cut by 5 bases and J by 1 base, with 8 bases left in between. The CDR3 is CATSGGVQETQYF. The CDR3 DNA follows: TGTGCCACCAGCGGCGGGGTCCAAGAGACCCAGTACTTC.

This chain's CDR3 is CASSPPQGLAGGATGELFF. The CDR3 DNA reads TGTGCCAGCAGCCCCCCCCAAGGACTAGCGGGAGGAGCCACCGGGGAGCTGTTTTTT. This chain uses TRBV7-2 with TRBJ2-2, with TRBD2 matching over 14 bases. The V segment lost 5 bases and the J segment 4 bases; nucleotides outside the gene matches: 12. The CDR3 is 19 amino acids. CDR1 is SGHTA and CDR2 is FQGNSA in the germline V gene. The variable domain in full, completed from reference TRBV7-2 and TRBJ2-2, reads GAGVSQSPSNKVTEKGKDVELRCDPISGHTALYWYRQSLGQGLEFLIYFQGNSAPDKSGLPSDRFSAERTGGSVSTLTIQRTQQEDSAVYLCASSPPQGLAGGATGELFFGEGSRLTVL.

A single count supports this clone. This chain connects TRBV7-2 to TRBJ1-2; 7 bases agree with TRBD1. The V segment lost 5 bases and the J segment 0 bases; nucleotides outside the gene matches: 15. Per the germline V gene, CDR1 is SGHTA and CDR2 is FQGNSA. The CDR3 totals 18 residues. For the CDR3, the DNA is TGTGCCAGCAGCGCCACTTACGGGGACAGACCAGCTAACTATGGCTACACCTTC. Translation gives CASSATYGDRPANYGYTF.

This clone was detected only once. CDR3 nucleotide sequence: TGCAGCGTTGAACGCGGGACGGGAAGCACCTACGAGCAGTACTTC. Translating gives CSVERGTGSTYEQYF. The chain joins TRBV29-1 to TRBJ2-7, with D maybe TRBD2 (6 bases). Germline-derived CDR1 and CDR2 are SQVTM and ANQGSEA. This CDR3 contains 15 residues. V was cut by 2 bases and J by 2 bases, with 16 bases left in between.

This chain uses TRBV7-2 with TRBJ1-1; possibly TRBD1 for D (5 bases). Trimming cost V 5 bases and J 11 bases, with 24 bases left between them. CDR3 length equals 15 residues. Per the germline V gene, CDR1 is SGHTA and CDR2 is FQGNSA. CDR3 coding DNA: TGTGCCAGCAGCCCCATCCGGGACGGGGGAGAAGGGGCTTTCTTT. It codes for CASSPIRDGGEGAFF.

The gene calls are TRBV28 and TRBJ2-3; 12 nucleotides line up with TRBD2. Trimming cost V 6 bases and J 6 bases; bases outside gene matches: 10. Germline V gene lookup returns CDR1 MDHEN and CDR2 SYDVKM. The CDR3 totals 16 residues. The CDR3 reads CASRVPSGGGEDTQYF. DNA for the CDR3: TGTGCCAGCAGAGTCCCTAGCGGGGGGGGCGAGGATACGCAGTATTTT.

The CDR3 bases are TGCGCCAGCAGTCATGTCCGGGACAGCCAAATGAACACTGAAGCTTTCTTT. Protein: CASSHVRDSQMNTEAFF. The genes are TRBV4-1 and TRBJ1-1; 7 bases map to TRBD1. The CDR3 covers 17 residues. V shed 6 bases and J 0 bases; nucleotides not matched to a gene: 13. Germline V CDR1 and CDR2: MGHRA, YSYEKL.